The sequence of this T cell receptor (beta chain) was determined in a study of regulatory T cells in long-lasting Graves disease (dated by TCRdb to the early 2020s). Regarding the complete study: Persistent Graves' disease was defined as antithyroid drug treatment for over 5 years with persistently positive TSH receptor autoantibodies. Persistent Graves' disease patients were compared with newly diagnosed Graves' disease patients by peripheral blood TCR sequencing and RNA sequencing. The study took place in China and was registered as a clinical trial. A total of 33 samples were covered by TCR sequencing, comprising some 13 persistent and approximately 20 newly diagnosed Graves' disease patients. On average, persistent Graves' disease patients in the clinical cohort had been on antithyroid drugs for about 10.3 years.

Library preparation used multiplex PCR. The sample was run on an Illumina HiSeq 4000. CDR3 regions were amplified by Arm-PCR with iRepertoire HTBI primers to construct TCR beta libraries. Before sequencing, the PCR products went through gel purification. For the original study's pipeline: Across samples, about 63 TRBV and 13 to 15 TRBJ segments were identified and used for gene usage analysis of CDR3 amino acid clonotypes. COPE and FqMerger were used to merge the filtered high-quality paired reads into contigs. BLAST was used to align contigs to IMGT TRBV, TRBD and TRBJ reference genes, and CDR3 was defined according to IMGT. Highly expanded clones were defined as clonotypes with a frequency above 0.1%. Repertoire diversity was measured by Shannon entropy, and V-J evenness by the Gini coefficient. A clonotype found in more than one individual was treated as public. In-frame beta chains were kept once TCRdb had trimmed the public reads at Q25 with fastp and called clones with MiXCR. Every entry covers one CDR3 protein and lists the most common genes and DNA from its rows. TCRdb's processing, not the study's, gives the V and J calls here. In all, the sample holds 400,000 to 500,000 distinct CDR3 sequences, and about 22% of those were seen once. The ten most abundant clones make up around 13% of the sample.

The CDR3, cysteine through phenylalanine, is 17 amino acids long. The entry retains the CDR3 DNA only, 51 bases that are in frame from base 1. Relative to germline, V is 5 bases shorter and J is 7 bases shorter, with 25 bases between their ends. A word on this clonotype: This receptor's antigen is unknown. The record has no base qualities; no much larger clone is one base away.

What the study reported, not specific to this receptor: Only the TCR beta chain was sequenced and analyzed. The authors noted that the small sample size was a limitation that may lower accuracy. TRBV28, TRBJ1-2 and TRBJ2-5 were preferentially used in persistent disease, while TRBV20-1 and TRBJ2-1 were favored in newly diagnosed disease. Because the primary lesion, thyroid tissue, could not be accessed, the study looked at peripheral blood alone. A larger number of public clonotypes was shared among persistent patients (fewer than 3,000) than among newly diagnosed patients (around 970). Compared with newly diagnosed patients, patients with persistent Graves' disease had lower TCR Shannon entropy and fewer highly expanded clones, which suggests clonal expansion.

What the time point label conveys for this sample: persistent/refractory GD, antithyroid drugs over 5 years with positive TRAb. For both TCR sequencing and RNA sequencing, RNA was extracted from PBMCs using TRIzol. The diagnosis of Graves' disease followed American Thyroid Association guidelines. Recruitment of patients was carried out at an endocrinology department in Xi'an, China. From each patient, about 9 milliliters of peripheral blood was collected into an EDTA anticoagulant tube. PBMCs were isolated by Ficoll Paque Plus density gradient separation without further T cell sorting. An Agilent 2100 Bioanalyzer and agarose gel were used to check RNA quality, while a NanoDrop 2000 measured RNA concentration.

The receptor was derived from a female donor with Graves disease. Sequences were derived from peripheral blood mononuclear cells (PBMCs), sampled when the disease was refractory, from a patient treated with antithyroid drugs. The chain uses TRBV12-3 or TRBV12-4 and TRBJ2-3, with a tentative D call of TRBD1 or TRBD2, each matching 5 bases. The nucleotide sequence is given as TGTGCCAGCAGTGGGGGTGTCCAAGCGAGGGGTTGGAATACGCAGTATTTT. Translated, it gives CASSGGVQARGWNTQYF.